The 12 T cell receptor beta chains listed next were all sequenced from one sample in a study of T cells in tuberculosis (dated by TCRdb to 2017 to 2018). Library creation used the immunoSEQ multiplex PCR assay. TCRdb holds this immuneACCESS table with in-frame rearrangements only. Some clones are missing; in checked studies, unresolved V genes explain under half, and the rest has no known cause. Recorded for this sample are 37,000 or so clones; around 93% of them occurred a single time. Of the sample, 9.5% to 13% falls within the top ten clones. What was sequenced was PBMCs. The source is a donor aged 10 to 29 with latent tuberculosis or without tuberculosis infection. Some clones in this sample may be carry-over from other donors' samples.

This chain joins TRBV18 and TRBJ2-5; 7 nucleotides match TRBD1. This CDR3 is built from 14 residues. In germline, CDR1 is KGHSH, CDR2 LQKENI. V shed 4 bases, J shed 2 bases, and the junction held 4 bases outside the gene matches. In nucleotides, the CDR3 is TGTGCCAGCTCACGAGACAGGGATCAAGAGACCCAGTACTTC. It codes for CASSRDRDQETQYF.

The V call is TRBV6-6, the J call TRBJ1-6; D is unclear. The length of the CDR3 is 15 residues. The V gene's germline CDR1 is MNHNY and CDR2 SVGAGI (reference sequence). Trimming cost V 2 bases and J 10 bases, with 15 bases left between them. The CDR3 DNA reads TGTGCCAGCAGTTACGTGGCGGGCGGGATGTCACCCCTCCACTTT. Its translation: CASSYVAGGMSPLHF.

The V and J genes are TRBV7-9 and TRBJ1-2, with 7 bases lining up with TRBD1. The germline V gene has CDR1 SEHNR and CDR2 FQNEAQ (reference sequence). V was clipped by 5 bases and J by 4 bases; unmatched bases: 16. The CDR3 consists of 17 residues. In DNA, the CDR3 is TGTGCCAGCAGCCCACAGGACAGGATCAACAATCGCTATGGCTACACCTTC. It translates to CASSPQDRINNRYGYTF.

Worth noting for this clone: Different DNA sequences within this sample yield the same CDR3. The chain couples TRBV29-1 to TRBJ1-2, with D possibly TRBD1 on 5 matching bases. The V end was cut by 6 bases, the J end by 6 bases, with 8 bases between. This CDR3 comprises 10 residues. In germline, CDR1 is SQVTM, CDR2 ANQGSEA. The CDR3 sequence is CSVDSNGYTF. The CDR3 nucleotides are TGCAGCGTCGACAGCAATGGCTACACCTTC.

This clone was picked up one time. The chain links TRBV5-1 to TRBJ1-1; D is unclear. V shed 3 bases and J shed 2 bases, with 11 bases lying between them. The CDR3 extends over 14 amino acids. Germline values: CDR1 SGHRS, CDR2 YFSETQ. CDR3 nucleotide sequence: TGCGCCAGCAGCTGGGAAACGGGAAACACTGAAGCTTTCTTT. Translation gives CASSWETGNTEAFF.

V gene TRBV27 combines with J gene TRBJ1-2, with 9 bases matching TRBD1. Germline assignment: CDR1 MNHEY and CDR2 SMNVEV (reference sequence). CDR3 size: 15 residues. The ends lost 0 bases at V and 8 bases at J; junction bases unmatched: 7. The CDR3 here is CASSLSGTGNWGYTF. The CDR3 nucleotides are TGTGCCAGCAGTTTATCCGGGACAGGGAATTGGGGCTACACCTTC.

The chain links TRBV30 to TRBJ2-3; 8 nucleotides align to TRBD1. This CDR3 comprises 18 residues. In germline, CDR1 is GTSNPN, CDR2 SVGIG (reference sequence). The V gene end was trimmed by 0 bases and the J gene end by 1 base; junction bases not matched to a gene: 12. The CDR3 DNA sequence: TGTGCCTGGAGTGTAACGGCAGGGGGCCGGTCAGGCACAGATACGCAGTATTTT. Protein product: CAWSVTAGGRSGTDTQYF.

The chain combines TRBV10-3 with TRBJ1-1; the D gene is possibly TRBD1 (5 bases). V shed 6 bases and J shed 1 base, with 12 bases lying between them. Germline CDR1 reads ENHRY; CDR2 reads SYGVKD. The CDR3 consists of 14 residues. The CDR3 coding sequence is TGTGCCATCAGGCGGGACCGGGAGAACACTGAAGCTTTCTTT. Translation: CAIRRDRENTEAFF.

DNA of the CDR3: TGTGCCTGGAGTGCGCCCAGGACAGGCGGATATGGCTACACCTTC. Translated: CAWSAPRTGGYGYTF. The V gene is TRBV30, the J gene TRBJ1-2; 7 bases align to TRBD1. Germline CDR1 reads GTSNPN; CDR2 reads SVGIG (reference sequence). This CDR3 is built from 15 residues. Trimming removed 1 base from V and 5 bases from J; junction bases left unmatched: 10.

The chain carries TRBV19 and TRBJ2-1, with 7 nucleotides matching TRBD2. This CDR3 spans 16 amino acids. With 5 bases clipped from V and 9 bases from J, the junction kept 16 bases outside the gene matches. Germline V gene lookup returns CDR1 LNHDA and CDR2 SQIVND (reference sequence). The CDR3 is CASSSPPAGFFGEQFF. DNA of the CDR3: TGTGCCAGTAGTTCCCCTCCAGCGGGGTTTTTCGGTGAGCAGTTCTTC.

The chain employs TRBV12-5 and TRBJ2-2, with unresolved D. V lost 3 bases, J lost 7 bases, and 21 bases lay in between. Germline CDR1 LGHNT, CDR2 FRNRAP. The CDR3 spans 17 residues. DNA of the CDR3: TGTGCTAGTGGTTTTGGCCCGAACCAAGATATTTTCGGGGAGCTGTTTTTT. Encoded protein: CASGFGPNQDIFGELFF.

V usage is TRBV30 and J usage is TRBJ1-1; D unclear. The CDR3 is 13 residues long. V lost 0 bases and J 1 base, leaving 6 bases between the germline ends. Germline CDR1 is GTSNPN and CDR2 is SVGIG (reference sequence). The CDR3 is CAWSVLRNTEAFF. For the CDR3, the DNA is TGTGCCTGGAGTGTACTACGGAACACTGAAGCTTTCTTT. The full variable domain, rest sourced from reference TRBV30 and TRBJ1-1, is SQTIHQWPATLVQPVGSPLSLECTVEGTSNPNLYWYRQAAGRGLQLLFYSVGIGQISSEVPQNLSASRPQDRQFILSSKKLLLSDSGFYLCAWSVLRNTEAFFGQGTRLTVV.